Listed here is a single T cell receptor beta chain. As yet, its antigen is unknown. The data originate from a study of CD8 T cells in ankylosing spondylitis. Study outcomes and limitations: Disease-linked clones displayed a CD8+ phenotype and appeared relatively rarely in peripheral blood. Typical of ankylosing spondylitis blood, it appeared, was a TCR beta motif of under 10 highly homologous variants.

Germline-derived CDR1 and CDR2 are MNHEY and SMNVEV (reference sequence). Trimming left V 6 bases short and J 1 base short, with 11 bases between. The CDR3 is 14 amino acids. TCRdb independently ran MiXCR on the 5' RACE reads; one entry per CDR3 protein. The sample shows some 200,000 distinct CDR3 sequences, roughly 13% of them seen only once. The sequenced sample consisted of blood, either unsorted or a sorted T cell fraction (not recorded which). The chain couples TRBV27 to TRBJ2-3; D is perhaps TRBD1 (6 bases). The TCR sequence derives from a male donor with ankylosing spondylitis or in good health (not recorded which). The CDR3 here is CASRTEGGTDTQYF. In DNA, the CDR3 is TGTGCCAGCAGGACAGAGGGGGGCACAGATACGCAGTATTTT.